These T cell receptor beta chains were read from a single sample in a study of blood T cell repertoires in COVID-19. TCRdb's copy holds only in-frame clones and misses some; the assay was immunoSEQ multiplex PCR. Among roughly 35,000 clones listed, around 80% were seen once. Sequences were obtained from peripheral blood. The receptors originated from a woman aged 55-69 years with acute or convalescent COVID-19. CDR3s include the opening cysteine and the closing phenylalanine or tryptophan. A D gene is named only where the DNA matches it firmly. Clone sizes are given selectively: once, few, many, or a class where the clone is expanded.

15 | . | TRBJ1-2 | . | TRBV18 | CASSPVRQENYGYTF | TGTGCCAGCTCACCAGTAAGACAGGAGAACTATGGCTACACCTTC
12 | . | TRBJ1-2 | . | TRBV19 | CASSDWASLYTF | TGTGCCAGTAGTGATTGGGCCTCCCTCTACACCTTC
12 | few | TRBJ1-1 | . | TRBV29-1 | CSVEDLVGGAFF | TGCAGCGTTGAAGATCTTGTTGGCGGTGCTTTCTTT
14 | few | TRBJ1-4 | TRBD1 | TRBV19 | CASQGDFRSEKLFF | TGTGCCAGTCAGGGGGACTTCAGGAGTGAAAAACTGTTTTTT
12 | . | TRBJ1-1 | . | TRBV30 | CAWSMGARGAFF | TGTGCCTGGAGCATGGGGGCGCGGGGGGCTTTCTTT
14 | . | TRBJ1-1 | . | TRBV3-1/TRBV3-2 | CASSQERQRSEAFF | TGTGCCAGCAGCCAAGAACGCCAGAGGTCTGAAGCTTTCTTT
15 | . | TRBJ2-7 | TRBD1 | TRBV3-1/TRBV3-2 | CASSQGPGTGYEQYF | TGTGCCAGCAGCCAAGGTCCCGGGACAGGTTACGAGCAGTACTTC
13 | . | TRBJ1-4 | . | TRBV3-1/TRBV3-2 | CASSQVQGEKLFF | TGTGCCAGCAGCCAAGTGCAGGGTGAAAAACTGTTTTTT
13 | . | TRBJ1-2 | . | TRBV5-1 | CASSLSPNEGYTF | TGCGCCAGCAGCTTGTCCCCGAACGAGGGCTACACCTTC
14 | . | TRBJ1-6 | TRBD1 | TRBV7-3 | CASSPTGGKSPLHF | TGTGCCAGCAGCCCAACAGGGGGAAAATCACCCCTCCACTTT